The present TCR beta chain was sequenced within a study of cytomegalovirus exposure and HLA in healthy donors. 13 Jbeta primers and 60 Vbeta primers were used for the PCR. The method was immunoSEQ multiplex PCR; TCRdb's version includes in-frame clones alone and lacks a portion of them. The sample is made up of about 160,000 clones, and the top ten hold 2.1% of it. The sequence was obtained from a man aged 30 to 39 in good health and CMV-seronegative. Material for sequencing was PBMCs.

The CDR3 reads CASSQVRGLNGREKLFF. The CDR3 coding sequence is TGTGCCAGCAGCCAAGTAAGGGGGCTAAACGGTAGGGAAAAACTGTTTTTT. The gene calls are TRBV4-2 and TRBJ1-4; TRBD1 agrees at 7 bases. Germline assignment: CDR1 LGHNA and CDR2 YNFKEQ. The CDR3 runs 17 residues. V shed 1 base and J 8 bases; nucleotides not matched to a gene: 13.